One and the same sample provided the 25 T cell receptor beta chains below, sequenced in a study of blood T cell repertoires in COVID-19. This table comes from immunoSEQ multiplex PCR, and its TCRdb copy is limited to in-frame clones, with some not included. The sample carries approximately 130,000 clones, around nine tenths recorded once. The source material was peripheral blood. The receptors were gathered from a woman in her fifties or sixties with acute or convalescent COVID-19.

This sequence joins TRBV5-1 and TRBJ2-3, with TRBD2 matching over 9 bases. Trimming took 4 bases from V and 2 from J; bases not matched to a gene: 5. Germline assignment: CDR1 SGHRS and CDR2 YFSETQ. This CDR3 is 15 amino acids long. CDR3 in DNA: TGCGCCAGCAGCCCTAGCGGGATCCCCACAGATACGCAGTATTTT. Its protein product is CASSPSGIPTDTQYF.

The chain has TRBV6-6 and TRBJ2-1, with D perhaps TRBD1 (6 bases). The CDR3 spans 16 residues. In germline, CDR1 is MNHNY, CDR2 SVGAGI (reference sequence). V was shortened by 6 bases and J by 10 bases, with 25 bases between the two germline ends. The CDR3 DNA follows: TGTGCCAGCAGGCCTAGGACAGACAGCCTCAGGAGGGAGCAGTTCTTC. Translating gives CASRPRTDSLRREQFF.

V and J are TRBV5-4 and TRBJ1-2, with D perhaps matching TRBD1 (5 bases). Germline V gene sequence: CDR1 SGHNT, CDR2 YYREEE (reference sequence). The CDR3 spans 14 residues. Trimming left V 0 bases short and J 1 base short, with 7 bases between. The CDR3 nucleotides read TGTGCCAGCAGCTTGGACGGGGGTAACTATGGCTACACCTTC. This translates into CASSLDGGNYGYTF.

The chain carries TRBV3-1 (or the pseudogene TRBV3-2) and TRBJ1-2; D unresolved. Trimming cost V 3 bases and J 2 bases, with 10 bases left between them. The CDR3 sequence is 14 residues long. Germline V lookup: CDR1 LGHDT, CDR2 YNNKEL (reference sequence). CDR3 sequence reads: CASSHGVTNYGYTF. The CDR3 nucleotides read TGTGCCAGCAGCCACGGGGTGACCAACTATGGCTACACCTTC.

This sequence joins TRBV2 and TRBJ1-2, with 9 positions matching TRBD1. This CDR3 spans 13 amino acids. V lost 8 bases, J lost 2 bases, and 3 bases stayed unmatched. Germline CDR1 SNHLY, CDR2 FYNNEI. This CDR3 is CASHDRGNYGYTF. The CDR3 bases are TGTGCCAGCCACGACAGGGGGAACTATGGCTACACCTTC.

This chain links TRBV7-2 with TRBJ2-5; TRBD2 aligns across 13 bases. The CDR3 runs to 16 residues. Germline CDR1 SGHTA, CDR2 FQGNSA. V lost 5 bases to trimming and J lost 4 bases; unmatched junction nucleotides: 7. CDR3 sequence: CASSPGLAGVGETQYF. In DNA form, the CDR3 reads TGTGCCAGCAGCCCCGGACTAGCGGGAGTCGGAGAGACCCAGTACTTC. Full variable domain (outside the CDR3, taken from reference TRBV7-2 and TRBJ2-5): GAGVSQSPSNKVTEKGKDVELRCDPISGHTALYWYRQSLGQGLEFLIYFQGNSAPDKSGLPSDRFSAERTGGSVSTLTIQRTQQEDSAVYLCASSPGLAGVGETQYFGPGTRLLVL.

The chain combines TRBV7-9 with TRBJ2-1; D not resolved. Germline V gives CDR1 SEHNR, CDR2 FQNEAQ (reference sequence). Trimming pared 9 bases from V and 8 bases from J, leaving 14 bases between. CDR3 length: 12 amino acids. For the CDR3, the DNA is TGTGCCAGACAGTCATGGCTGGATGAGCAGTTCTTC. Translated, it gives CARQSWLDEQFF.

The CDR3 DNA reads as TGTGCCAGCAGTGACGACAACTACAATGAGCAGTTCTTC. Translated: CASSDDNYNEQFF. The chain joins TRBV6-2 or TRBV6-3 to TRBJ2-1; no firm D call. The CDR3 has 13 amino acids. Germline CDR1 MNHEY, CDR2 SVGEGT. Trimming stripped 5 bases from V and 3 bases from J, with 8 bases between.

J is TRBJ1-5 and V is TRBV9; D perhaps matches TRBD1 (5 bases). The CDR3 spans 15 residues. In germline, CDR1 is SGDLS, CDR2 YYNGEE. Deletions cut 6 bases from V and 6 bases from J, with 19 bases between. The CDR3 region is CASTPNGGVGQPQHF. CDR3 nucleotides: TGTGCCAGCACCCCAAACGGAGGGGTCGGTCAGCCCCAGCATTTT.

The chain uses TRBV6-5 and TRBJ2-2; no firm D call. Trimming shortened V by 6 bases and J by 7 bases, and 6 bases separated the two germline ends. CDR1 and CDR2 from the germline V gene are MNHEY and SVGAGI. The CDR3 is 11 residues long. CDR3 in amino acids: CASSSFGELFF. CDR3 nucleotide sequence: TGTGCCAGCAGCAGTTTCGGGGAGCTGTTTTTT.

This clone has only one observation. The rearrangement uses TRBV6-2 or TRBV6-3 and TRBJ1-1; 9 bases map to TRBD1. The CDR3 loop spans 13 amino acids. V gave up 5 bases and J gave up 9 bases; unmatched junction bases: 7. Germline V CDR1 and CDR2: MNHEY, SVGEGT. For the CDR3, the DNA is TGTGCCAGCAGTCGGGTGACAGGGGGGAAAGCTTTCTTT. Translated, it gives CASSRVTGGKAFF.

This chain uses TRBV19 with TRBJ2-7; 8 bases match TRBD2. The CDR3 consists of 14 residues. Germline V gene lookup returns CDR1 LNHDA and CDR2 SQIVND (reference sequence). V dropped 4 bases and J dropped 5; count of bases not matched to a gene: 7. The CDR3, as DNA: TGTGCCAGTAGTACCCCTGGACTAGCTAACGAGCAGTACTTC. It translates to CASSTPGLANEQYF.

The V call is TRBV5-1, the J call TRBJ1-4; 7 nucleotides match TRBD1. The germline V gene encodes CDR1 SGHRS and CDR2 YFSETQ. V trimming: 3 bases; J trimming: 5 bases; junction bases outside the gene matches: 7. The CDR3 consists of 15 residues. The CDR3 bases are TGCGCCAGCAGCTCAGGGACAGTGGAAAATGAAAAACTGTTTTTT. This sequence encodes CASSSGTVENEKLFF.

This clone was recorded a few times. This chain links TRBV3-1 (or the pseudogene TRBV3-2) with TRBJ2-2; D is ambiguous. The V gene lost 3 bases and the J gene lost 0 bases, with 8 bases spanning the gap. The CDR3 spans 15 residues. Looked up from germline, CDR1 is LGHDT and CDR2 is YNNKEL (reference sequence). This chain's CDR3 is CASSHYSPNTGELFF. Written as DNA, the CDR3 is TGTGCCAGCAGCCATTACAGCCCGAACACCGGGGAGCTGTTTTTT.

The chain links TRBV20-1 to TRBJ2-1, with TRBD2 matching 10 bases. CDR1 and CDR2 (germline): DFQATT, SNEGSKA (reference sequence). Trimming took 3 bases from V and 3 from J; bases not matched to a gene: 8. CDR3 length equals 16 residues. In DNA form, the CDR3 reads TGCAGTGCTAGTACCAGCGGGGGGGCCGGCTACAATGAGCAGTTCTTC. It specifies CSASTSGGAGYNEQFF.

The chain joins TRBV4-3 to TRBJ2-3; 8 positions match TRBD2. The V segment lost 2 bases and the J segment 0 bases; nucleotides outside the gene matches: 13. Germline V CDR1 and CDR2: LGHNA, YSLEER. The CDR3 consists of 19 residues. CDR3 in amino acids: CASSQREPSGSFSTDTQYF. CDR3 DNA: TGCGCCAGCAGCCAAAGGGAACCTAGCGGGTCCTTTAGCACAGATACGCAGTATTTT.

The chain recombines TRBV5-1 with TRBJ2-1, with a tentative D call TRBD2 (6 bases). The germline V and J ends were trimmed by 7 bases and 2 bases, with 10 bases remaining between them. This CDR3 contains 13 residues. Per the germline V gene, CDR1 is SGHRS and CDR2 is YFSETQ. Here the CDR3 DNA reads TGCGCCAGCCGGCGGGAAACCTACAATGAGCAGTTCTTC. This gives the protein CASRRETYNEQFF.

This chain joins TRBV5-4 and TRBJ2-5; 10 nucleotides align to TRBD2. This CDR3 comprises 14 residues. CDR1 is SGHNT and CDR2 is YYREEE in the germline V gene (reference sequence). The ends lost 0 bases at V and 11 bases at J; junction bases unmatched: 7. This chain's CDR3 is CASSLVGTSASQYF. CDR3 sequence (DNA): TGTGCCAGCAGCTTGGTTGGGACTAGCGCCTCACAGTACTTC.

V and J are TRBV6-5 and TRBJ1-4, with a weak D call TRBD1 (5 bases). V shed 3 bases and J shed 5 bases, with 10 bases lying between them. The CDR3 length is 14 residues. Germline V gene data show CDR1 as MNHEY and CDR2 as SVGAGI. The CDR3 DNA reads TGTGCCAGCAGTTATTCGGGGGGGAATGAAAAACTGTTTTTT. Amino acids: CASSYSGGNEKLFF.

CDR3 protein: CASLRLAGNNEQFF. The DNA of the CDR3 is TGTGCCAGCCTAAGACTAGCGGGAAACAATGAGCAGTTCTTC. The chain couples TRBV2 to TRBJ2-1; the match to TRBD2 covers 11 bases. J lost 5 bases, V lost 8 bases, and 5 bases had no gene match. The CDR3 runs 14 residues. Looked up from germline, CDR1 is SNHLY and CDR2 is FYNNEI.

The chain links TRBV11-3 to TRBJ2-7, with D tentatively TRBD2 (6 bases). This CDR3 contains 13 residues. Germline CDR1 and CDR2: SGHNT and YENEEA. Trimming took 4 bases from V and 4 from J, leaving 11 bases between them. The CDR3 nucleotides are TGTGCCAGCAGCTCCGGGACTGGGTACGAGCAGTACTTC. Amino acids: CASSSGTGYEQYF. The entire variable domain, with the rest obtained from reference TRBV11-3 and TRBJ2-7, is as follows: EAGVVQSPRYKIIEKKQPVAFWCNPISGHNTLYWYLQNLGQGPELLIRYENEEAVDDSQLPKDRFSAERLKGVDSTLKIQPAELGDSAVYLCASSSGTGYEQYFGPGTRLTVT.

The count of this clone is one. The chain links TRBV24-1 to TRBJ2-3; tentative D call: TRBD2 (6 bases). Trimming removed 4 bases at V and 8 bases at J, with 24 bases between. This CDR3 contains 17 residues. The germline V gene has CDR1 KGHDR and CDR2 SFDVKD. In DNA, the CDR3 is TGTGCCACCAGTGACTCAGCGGAGGGCCTTAACCGAGGTACGCAGTATTTT. Amino acids: CATSDSAEGLNRGTQYF.

The CDR3 protein is CASSPPDLATYNEQFF. The CDR3 nucleotides read TGTGCCAGCAGCCCACCCGATCTAGCTACCTACAATGAGCAGTTCTTC. The rearrangement links TRBV4-2 to TRBJ2-1; weak D call: TRBD2 (5 bases). The CDR3 covers 16 residues. Germline CDR1 is LGHNA and CDR2 is YNFKEQ. With 4 bases removed from V and 2 bases from J, the gap between germline ends came to 15 bases.

This sequence joins TRBV7-2 and TRBJ2-7, with 7 bases matching TRBD1. V lost 5 bases, J lost 3 bases, and 4 bases stayed unmatched. Germline CDR1 is SGHTA and CDR2 is FQGNSA. This CDR3 is 13 amino acids long. The CDR3 DNA sequence: TGTGCCAGCAGCAGGGACAGCTTCTACGAGCAGTACTTC. Amino acid sequence: CASSRDSFYEQYF.

The chain is built from TRBV5-1 and TRBJ2-1; D might be TRBD1 (5 bases). Germline lookup yields CDR1 SGHRS and CDR2 YFSETQ. V dropped 4 bases and J dropped 0 bases, with 11 bases sitting between them. CDR3 length equals 15 residues. The CDR3 DNA reads TGCGCCAGCAGCGCTCAGGGCTACTCCTACAATGAGCAGTTCTTC. It codes for CASSAQGYSYNEQFF. The complete variable domain, with remaining parts taken from reference TRBV5-1 and TRBJ2-1, reads KAGVTQTPRYLIKTRGQQVTLSCSPISGHRSVSWYQQTPGQGLQFLFEYFSETQRNKGNFPGRFSGRQFSNSRSEMNVSTLELGDSALYLCASSAQGYSYNEQFFGPGTRLTVL.